The clone carrying this T cell receptor beta chain was recorded at least ten times. Its target is not known. These data are taken from a study of identical twins. Study results and caveats: The more abundant beta clonotypes in cord blood had fewer insertions, and memory repertoires did not show this. Among monozygotic twins, out-of-frame TCR alpha sharing exceeded what models predicted.

Donors were all healthy Caucasians. V was cut by 4 bases and J by 8 bases, with 15 bases left in between. CDR1 LGHDT and CDR2 YNNKEL come from the germline V gene (reference sequence). The CDR3 sequence is 15 residues long. TCRdb re-called the 5' RACE reads with MiXCR, one entry per CDR3 protein. The sample lists just under 650,000 distinct CDR3 sequences; just over 7% were seen once. This sample also belongs to another study, concerning yellow fever vaccine responses in identical twins.

This TCR came from a woman aged 18-35 years in good health. The specimen was PBMCs. The rearrangement joins TRBV3-1 to TRBJ1-6; tentative D call: TRBD1 (5 bases). The CDR3 region is CASSLRGRGDSPLHF. CDR3 nucleotides: TGTGCCAGCAGCCTCCGCGGAAGAGGGGATTCACCCCTCCACTTT.